Listed here is a single T cell receptor (beta chain). This entry belongs to a study of blood T cell repertoires in COVID-19. With V trimmed by 4 bases and J by 4 bases, 12 bases remained unmatched. There are 16 residues in the CDR3. Germline CDR1 MNHEY, CDR2 SVGEGT. As handled by the study authors: Counts of nucleated cells, estimated from reference gene primer amplification, were obtained. Generated by immunoSEQ multiplex PCR, the TCRdb table keeps only in-frame clones and is missing some. The D gene and trimming were derived from the DNA, and the V and J assignments and clone size from that table. This table holds tens of thousands of clones, roughly nine tenths found once.

What was sequenced was peripheral blood. The TCR sequence derives from a middle-aged man with acute or convalescent COVID-19. J is TRBJ1-2 and V is TRBV6-2 or TRBV6-3, with TRBD1 matching over 7 bases. The CDR3 reads CASSSHPTGPSYGYTF. The CDR3 nucleotides read TGTGCCAGCAGTTCACATCCGACAGGGCCTAGCTATGGCTACACCTTC.